Below are 21 T cell receptor beta chains sequenced from a single sample in a study of CD8+ T cells in alopecia areata (dated by TCRdb to the late 2010s). The sample's time point label is to be understood as: more than 3 weeks on oral tofacitinib. Explained via the paper, the treatment or condition label denotes: oral pan-JAK inhibitor, 5-10 mg twice daily. Libraries were made using the immunoSEQ multiplex PCR assay. RNA was extracted from all samples and reverse transcribed into cDNA, which served as template for TCR sequencing. In its TCRdb copy, this immuneACCESS table keeps in-frame sequences only and misses some clones. Where compared with another copy, unresolved V genes explain less than half of these, and the others have no known cause. The sample has 90,000 to 150,000 clones on record, around 53% of them singletons. Roughly 0.5% of the sample is taken by the ten largest. The sequencing here drew on CD4+ T cells sorted from blood, taken at week 4, from a patient treated with tofacitinib. These receptors came from a human donor with alopecia areata.

The chain joins TRBV14 to TRBJ1-2; TRBD1 matches at 9 bases. CDR1 is SGHDN and CDR2 is FVKESK in the germline V gene. This CDR3 is built from 17 residues. J gave up 4 bases and V 4 bases, and 13 bases lay outside the gene matches. The CDR3 loop reads CASSPLVRTGESYGYTF. As DNA, the CDR3 is TGTGCCAGCAGCCCCCTCGTCCGGACAGGGGAGTCCTATGGCTACACCTTC.

The V and J genes are TRBV11-2 and TRBJ1-2; D is unclear. V was shortened by 5 bases and J by 6 bases, with 13 bases between the two germline ends. Germline V lookup: CDR1 SGHAT, CDR2 FQNNGV. There are 13 residues in the CDR3. CDR3 in amino acids: CASSPLGPDGYTF. CDR3 coding DNA: TGTGCCAGCAGCCCCTTAGGACCGGATGGCTACACCTTC. The whole variable domain, filled in from reference TRBV11-2 and TRBJ1-2, reads EAGVAQSPRYKIIEKRQSVAFWCNPISGHATLYWYQQILGQGPKLLIQFQNNGVVDDSQLPKDRFSAERLKGVDSTLKIQPAKLEDSAVYLCASSPLGPDGYTFGSGTRLTVV.

The CDR3 region is CASSRQGSYNEQFF. CDR3 DNA: TGTGCCAGCAGTAGACAGGGATCCTACAATGAGCAGTTCTTC. V is TRBV6-5 and J is TRBJ2-1; 7 positions agree with TRBD1. The germline gives CDR1 MNHEY, CDR2 SVGAGI. The V gene end was trimmed by 5 bases and the J gene end by 1 base; junction bases not matched to a gene: 2. The CDR3 is made up of 14 amino acids.

The V call is TRBV29-1, the J call TRBJ1-5, with no clear D. The V gene lost 5 bases and the J gene lost 2 bases, with 7 bases spanning the gap. Germline V gene sequence: CDR1 SQVTM, CDR2 ANQGSEA. The CDR3 totals 12 residues. CDR3 in DNA: TGCAGCGTTAAGTGGGGCAATCAGCCCCAGCATTTT. This sequence encodes CSVKWGNQPQHF.

This sequence joins TRBV29-1 and TRBJ2-3; D is ambiguous. Trimming removed 1 base from V and 3 bases from J, with 8 bases in between. The germline gives CDR1 SQVTM, CDR2 ANQGSEA. The CDR3 consists of 13 residues. The CDR3 protein is CSVEGLRTDTQYF. DNA of the CDR3: TGCAGCGTTGAAGGGCTGAGGACAGATACGCAGTATTTT.

The chain is built from TRBV29-1 and TRBJ1-1, with D possibly being TRBD1 (5 bases). The CDR3 consists of 14 residues. Trimming pared 6 bases from V and 1 base from J, leaving 15 bases between. Looked up from germline, CDR1 is SQVTM and CDR2 is ANQGSEA. The DNA of the CDR3 is TGCAGCGTAACGGGACGGGTCAGGAACACTGAAGCTTTCTTT. It specifies CSVTGRVRNTEAFF.

The chain recombines TRBV30 with TRBJ2-7; TRBD1 aligns across 9 bases. V trimming: 3 bases; J trimming: 5 bases; junction bases outside the gene matches: 5. Germline lookup yields CDR1 GTSNPN and CDR2 SVGIG (reference sequence). The CDR3 covers 13 residues. The chain's CDR3 is CAWSPDRGNEQYF. The DNA of the CDR3 is TGTGCCTGGAGCCCGGACAGGGGTAACGAGCAGTACTTC.

This clone appeared a few times. CDR3 in amino acids: CASQQGRDNYGYTF. The CDR3 DNA is TGTGCCTCCCAACAGGGGCGAGATAACTATGGCTACACCTTC. The genes are TRBV27 and TRBJ1-2, with 7 bases that match TRBD1. The length of the CDR3 is 14 residues. Trimming removed 11 bases from V and 1 base from J; junction bases left unmatched: 10. The germline V gene encodes CDR1 MNHEY and CDR2 SMNVEV (reference sequence).

This chain joins TRBV30 and TRBJ2-7, with D perhaps matching TRBD1 or TRBD2 (6 bases each). Germline values: CDR1 GTSNPN, CDR2 SVGIG (reference sequence). The CDR3 runs 12 residues. The V end lost 3 bases, the J end lost 2 bases, and 8 bases lay between the germline ends. In nucleotides, the CDR3 is TGTGCCTGGAGAGGGGGGACCTACGAGCAGTACTTC. This gives the protein CAWRGGTYEQYF.

The genes are TRBV11-1 and TRBJ2-1; 8 bases align to TRBD2. The germline gives CDR1 SGHAT, CDR2 FQDESV (reference sequence). The CDR3 has 18 residues. Trimming took 3 bases from V and 1 from J; bases not matched to a gene: 11. The CDR3 spells CASSFVPGLGLSYNEQFF. The CDR3 coding sequence is TGTGCCAGCAGCTTCGTCCCGGGACTAGGTCTGTCCTACAATGAGCAGTTCTTC. Full variable domain (rest looked up from reference TRBV11-1 and TRBJ2-1): EAEVAQSPRYKITEKSQAVAFWCDPISGHATLYWYRQILGQGPELLVQFQDESVVDDSQLPKDRFSAERLKGVDSTLKIQPAELGDSAMYLCASSFVPGLGLSYNEQFFGPGTRLTVL.

The V call is TRBV27, the J call TRBJ1-5; 7 bases line up with TRBD1. The CDR3 runs to 16 residues. Germline V gives CDR1 MNHEY, CDR2 SMNVEV (reference sequence). The junction had 9 bases not matched to a gene; V was cut back by 6 bases and J by 1 base. Written as DNA, the CDR3 is TGTGCCAGCAGAGACTACGGGACAGCGAGCAATCAGCCCCAGCATTTT. It encodes CASRDYGTASNQPQHF.

The chain employs TRBV27 and TRBJ2-7; D ambiguous. Trimming pared 5 bases from V and 0 bases from J, leaving 8 bases between. CDR1 and CDR2 from the germline V gene are MNHEY and SMNVEV (reference sequence). This CDR3 spans 13 amino acids. Written as DNA, the CDR3 is TGTGCCAGCAGTCCCCCGGGCTCCTACGAGCAGTACTTC. Amino acids: CASSPPGSYEQYF.

The table lists this clone with a count of one. V gene TRBV30 combines with J gene TRBJ1-5; D not certain. Germline CDR1 is GTSNPN and CDR2 is SVGIG (reference sequence). V lost 4 bases to trimming and J lost 5 bases, with 9 bases between them. The CDR3 covers 12 residues. Here the CDR3 DNA reads TGTGCCTGGAACTACGGGTATCAGCCCCAGCATTTT. Translation: CAWNYGYQPQHF.

This clone came up a few times. This chain links TRBV5-1 with TRBJ2-7; the match to TRBD1 covers 10 bases. The germline CDR1 and CDR2 sequences are SGHRS and YFSETQ. The CDR3 runs 15 residues. Germline trimming cut 7 bases from V and 5 bases from J; bases unmatched to any gene: 12. CDR3 sequence (DNA): TGCGCCAGCTCAGAGGGCGCGGGACAGGGGAACGAGCAGTACTTC. Protein: CASSEGAGQGNEQYF.

The chain has TRBV7-8 and TRBJ2-3; D is undetermined. The CDR3 contains 16 residues. V was trimmed by 1 base and J by 1 base, leaving 12 bases between them. In germline, CDR1 is SGHVS, CDR2 FQNEAQ. As DNA, the CDR3 is TGTGCCAGCAGCTTAGTGTATTTGGCAGGCACAGATACGCAGTATTTT. Amino acid sequence: CASSLVYLAGTDTQYF.

The chain combines TRBV6-1 with TRBJ2-3; TRBD2 agrees at 11 bases. V shed 4 bases and J 2 bases; nucleotides not matched to a gene: 8. The V gene's germline CDR1 is MNHNS and CDR2 SASEGT. This CDR3 region has 17 residues. For the CDR3, the DNA is TGTGCCAGCAGTGGTCTCCTAGCGGGAGGCTCCACAGATACGCAGTATTTT. Its protein is CASSGLLAGGSTDTQYF.

This clone has only one observation. Other DNA sequences from this sample encode an identical CDR3 as well. The rearrangement joins TRBV9 to TRBJ1-2; D possibly corresponds to TRBD1 (6 bases). From germline, CDR1 is SGDLS and CDR2 YYNGEE. This CDR3 has 14 amino acids. Trimming shortened V by 0 bases and J by 3 bases, and 9 bases separated the two germline ends. This CDR3 is CASSVAAGDYGYTF. The CDR3 DNA follows: TGTGCCAGCAGCGTAGCCGCAGGGGACTATGGCTACACCTTC.

The CDR3 nucleotides are TGTGCCAGCAGTGAACCCCGCGCCGGGAACACCGGGGAGCTGTTTTTT. Translating gives CASSEPRAGNTGELFF. The chain uses TRBV2 and TRBJ2-2; D ambiguous. Per germline, CDR1 SNHLY and CDR2 FYNNEI. The CDR3 covers 16 residues. The ends were cut back, 2 bases at V and 1 base at J, with 11 bases in the middle. Full variable domain (remainder filled in from reference TRBV2 and TRBJ2-2): EPEVTQTPSHQVTQMGQEVILRCVPISNHLYFYWYRQILGQKVEFLVSFYNNEISEKSEIFDDQFSVERPDGSNFTLKIRSTKLEDSAMYFCASSEPRAGNTGELFFGEGSRLTVL.

The chain uses TRBV29-1 and TRBJ2-7; 10 bases fit TRBD1. The CDR3 loop spans 14 amino acids. V shed 1 base and J 4 bases; nucleotides not matched to a gene: 4. From germline, CDR1 is SQVTM and CDR2 ANQGSEA. DNA of the CDR3: TGCAGCGTTGAAGTCGGACAGGGGGGGTACGAGCAGTACTTC. Residues: CSVEVGQGGYEQYF.

Turning to this clone: Additional DNA sequences in this sample encode the identical CDR3. The chain links TRBV29-1 to TRBJ1-2; 7 bases fit TRBD1. The V segment lost 4 bases and the J segment 5 bases; nucleotides outside the gene matches: 4. Germline CDR1 SQVTM, CDR2 ANQGSEA. This CDR3 comprises 12 residues. The CDR3 region is CSVGDSSYGYTF. CDR3 coding DNA: TGCAGCGTTGGGGACAGTTCTTATGGCTACACCTTC.

This chain links TRBV5-1 with TRBJ2-2, with no clear D. V was trimmed by 2 bases and J by 5 bases, leaving 13 bases between them. Germline values: CDR1 SGHRS, CDR2 YFSETQ. The length of the CDR3 is 15 residues. The CDR3 DNA sequence: TGCGCCAGCAGCTTATCTACAGTTCAGACCGGGGAGCTGTTTTTT. This sequence encodes CASSLSTVQTGELFF.